The 18 T cell receptor beta chains presented below share a single source sample, sequenced in a study of cytomegalovirus exposure and HLA in healthy donors. PCR amplification relied on 60 Vbeta primers (plus 13 Jbeta primers). Here immunoSEQ multiplex PCR was the method, and the copy in TCRdb shows in-frame clones only, minus some. The sample has roughly 150,000 clones, roughly 81% seen once. Sequencing was carried out using PBMCs. The receptors originated from a man aged 25 to 40 in good health and CMV-seropositive.

The V gene is TRBV28, the J gene TRBJ2-7; tentative D call: TRBD2 (6 bases). This CDR3 is built from 14 residues. V dropped 6 bases and J dropped 0 bases, with 12 bases sitting between them. From germline, CDR1 is MDHEN and CDR2 SYDVKM. In DNA, the CDR3 is TGTGCCAGCAGCTCGGGGACTGCCTCCTACGAGCAGTACTTC. It specifies CASSSGTASYEQYF.

V gene TRBV11-3 combines with J gene TRBJ2-7, with 11 bases lining up with TRBD2. Germline-derived CDR1 and CDR2 are SGHNT and YENEEA. This CDR3 is built from 15 residues. After removal of 5 bases from V and 3 bases from J, the junction contained 6 bases not matched to a gene. As DNA, the CDR3 is TGTGCCAGCAGCCCCCGACTAGCGGGGATCTACGAGCAGTACTTC. It encodes CASSPRLAGIYEQYF.

CDR3 sequence: CASRSGLSYMGYTF. CDR3 nucleotides: TGTGCCAGCAGATCGGGACTTAGTTACATGGGCTACACCTTC. The J gene is TRBJ1-2, the V gene TRBV6-5; possible D gene TRBD1, 5 bases. Germline-derived CDR1 and CDR2 are MNHEY and SVGAGI. This CDR3 has 14 amino acids. Trimming shortened V by 6 bases and J by 8 bases, and 19 bases separated the two germline ends.

The chain links TRBV6-5 to TRBJ1-4; a weak D match, TRBD1 (5 bases). The V gene's germline CDR1 is MNHEY and CDR2 SVGAGI. V lost 10 bases and J lost 7, with 16 bases in between. The CDR3 covers 13 residues. DNA for the CDR3: TGTGCCACCTTCCCTGGACACGGTGAAAAACTGTTTTTT. Amino acid sequence: CATFPGHGEKLFF.

This chain connects TRBV7-2 to TRBJ2-3; perhaps TRBD1 as D (5 bases). In germline, CDR1 is SGHTA, CDR2 FQGNSA. This CDR3 comprises 13 residues. V was clipped by 4 bases and J by 1 base, with 6 bases between them. The chain's CDR3 is CASSSGRTDTQYF. CDR3 in DNA: TGTGCCAGCAGCTCAGGGCGCACAGATACGCAGTATTTT.

As regards this clone: A junction boundary mismatches the germline segment, possibly from a read error. Distinct nucleotide sequences in the sample also encode this CDR3. J is TRBJ2-2 and V is TRBV7-3; 7 bases are shared with TRBD1. Germline V lookup: CDR1 SGHTA, CDR2 FQGTGA. The CDR3 totals 13 residues. CDR3 DNA sequence: TGTGCCAGCAGCCTAACAGGGGCCGGGGAGCTGTTTTTT. Translating gives CASSLTGAGELFF.

The V and J genes are TRBV29-1 and TRBJ1-2; 8 bases map to TRBD1. CDR3 length: 12 amino acids. The J segment lost 3 bases and the V segment lost 6 bases, leaving 3 bases of the junction unmatched. The V gene's germline CDR1 is SQVTM and CDR2 ANQGSEA. CDR3 sequence reads: CSVRGRDYGYTF. CDR3 DNA sequence: TGCAGCGTCAGGGGGCGCGACTATGGCTACACCTTC.

This clone was counted between two and nine times. J is TRBJ1-2 and V is TRBV5-6, with a weak D call TRBD1 (5 bases). The ends were cut back, 1 base at V and 4 bases at J, with 17 bases in the middle. The CDR3 sequence is 16 residues long. Per the germline V gene, CDR1 is SGHDT and CDR2 is YYEEEE. The CDR3 loop is CASSLLQRTSGYGYTF. The DNA for the CDR3 is TGTGCCAGCAGCTTGCTTCAGAGGACAAGTGGCTATGGCTACACCTTC. Filled out from reference TRBV5-6 and TRBJ1-2, the complete variable domain reads DAGVTQSPTHLIKTRGQQVTLRCSPKSGHDTVSWYQQALGQGPQFIFQYYEEEERQRGNFPDRFSGHQFPNYSSELNVNALLLGDSALYLCASSLLQRTSGYGYTFGSGTRLTVV.

CDR3 region: CASSVNPGDTQYF. The CDR3 region has the DNA TGTGCCAGCAGCGTGAATCCAGGAGATACGCAGTATTTT. This rearrangement joins TRBV9 to TRBJ2-3; D call uncertain. The CDR3 sequence is 13 residues long. Looked up from germline, CDR1 is SGDLS and CDR2 is YYNGEE. V dropped 2 bases and J dropped 5 bases, with 9 bases sitting between them.

The chain recombines TRBV2 with TRBJ1-1; D ambiguous. This CDR3 has 12 amino acids. Trimming shortened V by 7 bases and J by 3 bases, and 9 bases separated the two germline ends. CDR1 and CDR2 from the germline V gene are SNHLY and FYNNEI. CDR3 DNA sequence: TGTGCCAGCACAAGTGAGGACACTGAAGCTTTCTTT. It yields the protein CASTSEDTEAFF.

This chain joins TRBV7-2 and TRBJ1-2; no reliable D call. Trimming shortened V by 3 bases and J by 4 bases, and 9 bases separated the two germline ends. This CDR3 is built from 13 residues. Looked up from germline, CDR1 is SGHTA and CDR2 is FQGNSA. The CDR3 here is CASSLDGIYGYTF. The CDR3 DNA reads as TGTGCCAGCAGCTTGGACGGGATCTATGGCTACACCTTC.

On this clone itself: Compared with germline, one end of the junction differs, possibly owing to a read error. The chain is built from TRBV7-9 and TRBJ1-1; the match to TRBD1 covers 7 bases. The CDR3 contains 15 residues. Germline CDR1 and CDR2: SEHNR and FQNEAQ (reference sequence). The CDR3 sequence is CSSSLGTGVRTEAFF. In DNA form, the CDR3 reads TGTTCCAGCAGCTTAGGTACAGGGGTCCGGACTGAAGCTTTCTTT.

The rearrangement links TRBV7-8 to TRBJ2-2; D is perhaps TRBD2 (6 bases). The CDR3 loop spans 16 amino acids. Germline V gene data show CDR1 as SGHVS and CDR2 as FQNEAQ. Trimming removed 6 bases from V and 5 bases from J, with 19 bases in between. The CDR3 sequence: CASSLGGGAGTGELFF. CDR3 DNA sequence: TGTGCCAGCAGTCTAGGAGGAGGGGCTGGTACCGGGGAGCTGTTTTTT.

The chain uses TRBV4-1 and TRBJ2-2, with 9 bases that match TRBD2. With V trimmed by 4 bases and J by 1 base, 7 bases remained unmatched. In germline, CDR1 is MGHRA, CDR2 YSYEKL. The CDR3 covers 17 residues. The CDR3 DNA is TGCGCCAGCAGCCTCCTCCTAGCGGGGTTGAACACCGGGGAGCTGTTTTTT. Translation: CASSLLLAGLNTGELFF.

The chain links TRBV19 to TRBJ2-1, with D maybe TRBD2 (6 bases). V gave up 8 bases and J gave up 0 bases, with 14 bases separating them. The CDR3 totals 15 residues. Germline assignment: CDR1 LNHDA and CDR2 SQIVND (reference sequence). This CDR3 is CASSRRGSSYNEQFF. CDR3 coding DNA: TGTGCCAGTTCTCGGCGGGGTAGCTCCTACAATGAGCAGTTCTTC.

The chain joins TRBV6-5 to TRBJ1-2; D ambiguous. The germline CDR1 and CDR2 sequences are MNHEY and SVGAGI. This CDR3 comprises 15 residues. The ends were cut back, 0 bases at V and 3 bases at J, with 11 bases in the middle. In DNA form, the CDR3 reads TGTGCCAGCAGTTACTCGATGCAGGTTTACTATGGCTACACCTTC. Residues: CASSYSMQVYYGYTF.

The gene calls are TRBV7-8 and TRBJ2-4; TRBD1 agrees at 7 bases. The trim removed 0 bases at V and 7 bases at J, leaving 6 bases unmatched. The germline CDR1 and CDR2 sequences are SGHVS and FQNEAQ. This CDR3 is built from 15 residues. This CDR3 is CASSLARGRGNIQYF. In DNA form, the CDR3 reads TGTGCCAGCAGCTTAGCGAGGGGCAGGGGGAACATTCAGTACTTC.

The V gene is TRBV11-2, the J gene TRBJ2-7; 9 nucleotides match TRBD1. Germline V gene data show CDR1 as SGHAT and CDR2 as FQNNGV. J gave up 2 bases and V 3 bases, and 2 bases lay outside the gene matches. The CDR3 spans 14 residues. The CDR3 here is CASSLGQGPYEQYV. CDR3 sequence (DNA): TGTGCCAGCAGCTTGGGACAGGGCCCCTACGAGCAGTACGTC.